These 2 T cell receptor beta chains originate from one sample sequenced in a study of cytomegalovirus exposure and HLA in healthy donors. In the PCR, 60 Vbeta and 13 Jbeta primers were used. Assay: immunoSEQ multiplex PCR; the TCRdb copy retains only in-frame clones and omits some. The sample shows approximately 200,000 clones, more than 60% of them seen only once. The sequencing sample was made of PBMCs. The receptors here all came from a girl aged 2-10 years in good health and CMV-seronegative.

This clone was detected once. The chain recombines TRBV6-5 with TRBJ2-2; the match to TRBD2 covers 13 bases. This CDR3 spans 16 amino acids. CDR1 is MNHEY and CDR2 is SVGAGI in the germline V gene. The V segment lost 2 bases and the J segment 6 bases; nucleotides outside the gene matches: 3. The CDR3 is CASSYDGLAGAGELFF. CDR3 nucleotide sequence: TGTGCCAGCAGTTACGACGGACTAGCGGGAGCCGGGGAGCTGTTTTTT.

The V and J genes are TRBV19 and TRBJ2-5, with TRBD2 identical over 7 bases. The CDR3 is 16 amino acids. V was clipped by 3 bases and J by 3 bases; unmatched bases: 10. Germline CDR1 and CDR2: LNHDA and SQIVND (reference sequence). CDR3 protein: CASSIGRGVAEETQYF. The CDR3 DNA is TGTGCCAGTAGTATTGGGAGGGGCGTAGCCGAAGAGACCCAGTACTTC.